This is a list of T cell receptor beta chains from one sample in a study of OX40 agonist ivuxolimab in advanced cancers. Profiled with immunoSEQ multiplex PCR; TCRdb holds only in-frame clones, not every one. The profile shows approximately 89,000 clones, 88% of them singletons. Source: CD4+ or CD8+ T cells sorted from blood, taken in a trial of the OX40 agonist ivuxolimab. The origin of the receptors is an adult with an advanced solid tumor such as melanoma, head and neck, liver or kidney cancer. Both conserved end residues are part of each CDR3. A D gene is named only where the DNA matches it firmly. Expanded clones are given a class, and other clones once, few, many or no size at all.

abundance: -
j_gene: TRBJ1-2
d_gene: -
v_gene: TRBV5-1
CDR3aa: CASSRDAGTAYGYTF
CDR3nt: TGCGCCAGCAGCCGAGATGCCGGGACGGCCTATGGCTACACCTTC

abundance: -
j_gene: TRBJ2-1
d_gene: -
v_gene: TRBV30
CDR3aa: CAWRPVNEQFF
CDR3nt: TGTGCCTGGAGACCCGTTAATGAGCAGTTCTTC

abundance: few
j_gene: TRBJ2-7
d_gene: -
v_gene: TRBV7-6
CDR3aa: CASKNGAGAPYEQYF
CDR3nt: TGTGCCAGCAAAAATGGGGCAGGGGCCCCCTACGAGCAGTACTTC

abundance: -
j_gene: TRBJ2-2
d_gene: -
v_gene: TRBV4-1
CDR3aa: CASSQLPVGNTGELFF
CDR3nt: TGCGCCAGCAGCCAACTCCCTGTCGGAAACACCGGGGAGCTGTTTTTT

abundance: -
j_gene: TRBJ2-1
d_gene: TRBD1
v_gene: TRBV5-1
CDR3aa: CASSLGQGKDEQFF
CDR3nt: TGCGCCAGCAGCTTGGGACAGGGTAAGGATGAGCAGTTCTTC

abundance: -
j_gene: TRBJ2-7
d_gene: TRBD1
v_gene: TRBV6-6
CDR3aa: CASSPWGQGGRYEQYF
CDR3nt: TGTGCCAGCTCCCCCTGGGGACAGGGAGGTCGCTACGAGCAGTACTTC

abundance: -
j_gene: TRBJ2-7
d_gene: -
v_gene: TRBV27
CDR3aa: CASSLGVRQYF
CDR3nt: TGTGCCAGCAGTTTGGGTGTACGGCAGTACTTC

abundance: -
j_gene: TRBJ2-7
d_gene: -
v_gene: TRBV6-5
CDR3aa: CASSPGFGEQYF
CDR3nt: TGTGCCAGCAGTCCAGGGTTTGGAGAGCAGTACTTC

abundance: -
j_gene: TRBJ1-1
d_gene: -
v_gene: TRBV28
CDR3aa: CASSLRGARTEAFF
CDR3nt: TGTGCCAGCAGTTTACGGGGGGCAAGAACTGAAGCTTTCTTT

abundance: -
j_gene: TRBJ2-5
d_gene: TRBD2
v_gene: TRBV28
CDR3aa: CASSLRSFGLAGPSGETQYF
CDR3nt: TGTGCCAGCAGTTTACGGTCTTTCGGACTAGCGGGACCCTCAGGGGAGACCCAGTACTTC

abundance: -
j_gene: TRBJ2-2
d_gene: TRBD2
v_gene: TRBV30
CDR3aa: CAWSIAGVGTGELFF
CDR3nt: TGTGCCTGGAGTATAGCGGGAGTTGGGACCGGGGAGCTGTTTTTT

abundance: -
j_gene: TRBJ1-1
d_gene: TRBD1
v_gene: TRBV13
CDR3aa: CASSLTGTENTEAFF
CDR3nt: TGTGCCAGCAGCCTAACCGGGACAGAGAACACTGAAGCTTTCTTT

abundance: -
j_gene: TRBJ2-5
d_gene: -
v_gene: TRBV19
CDR3aa: CASSIGGTDQETQYF
CDR3nt: TGTGCCAGTAGCATAGGAGGGACGGACCAAGAGACCCAGTACTTC

abundance: -
j_gene: TRBJ2-7
d_gene: -
v_gene: TRBV28
CDR3aa: CASSLLGATYEQYF
CDR3nt: TGTGCCAGCAGTTTATTGGGGGCAACCTACGAGCAGTACTTC

abundance: -
j_gene: TRBJ2-1
d_gene: TRBD2
v_gene: TRBV11-2
CDR3aa: CASSSLGREYHNEQFF
CDR3nt: TGTGCCAGCAGCTCCCTTGGGCGGGAGTACCACAATGAGCAGTTCTTC

abundance: -
j_gene: TRBJ2-3
d_gene: TRBD1
v_gene: TRBV15
CDR3aa: CATSKGQGTGTQYF
CDR3nt: TGTGCCACCAGCAAGGGACAGGGGACCGGTACGCAGTATTTT

abundance: -
j_gene: TRBJ2-7
d_gene: TRBD2
v_gene: TRBV4-1
CDR3aa: CASSRGLAGDYEQYF
CDR3nt: TGCGCCAGCAGCCGAGGACTAGCGGGGGATTACGAGCAGTACTTC

abundance: -
j_gene: TRBJ2-7
d_gene: -
v_gene: TRBV25-1
CDR3aa: CASSDTGLRTYEQYF
CDR3nt: TGTGCCAGCAGTGATACAGGGCTGAGGACCTACGAGCAGTACTTC

abundance: -
j_gene: TRBJ2-7
d_gene: -
v_gene: TRBV30
CDR3aa: CAWSVNRMGQYF
CDR3nt: TGTGCCTGGAGTGTAAACAGAATGGGGCAGTACTTC

abundance: once
j_gene: TRBJ2-3
d_gene: -
v_gene: TRBV5-4
CDR3aa: CASSLQGTVGTDTQYF
CDR3nt: TGTGCCAGCAGCTTACAAGGAACAGTCGGCACAGATACGCAGTATTTT

abundance: -
j_gene: TRBJ1-5
d_gene: -
v_gene: TRBV28
CDR3aa: CASSSTSDSLYSNQPQHF
CDR3nt: TGTGCCAGCAGTTCTACCTCGGACAGCTTATATAGCAATCAGCCCCAGCATTTT

abundance: -
j_gene: TRBJ1-1
d_gene: TRBD1
v_gene: TRBV28
CDR3aa: CASRAGTANTEAFF
CDR3nt: TGTGCCAGCCGCGCCGGGACAGCGAACACTGAAGCTTTCTTT

abundance: -
j_gene: TRBJ1-2
d_gene: -
v_gene: TRBV28
CDR3aa: CASSETGPDYGYTF
CDR3nt: TGTGCCAGCAGTGAGACAGGCCCTGACTATGGCTACACCTTC

abundance: -
j_gene: TRBJ2-7
d_gene: TRBD2
v_gene: TRBV19
CDR3aa: CASSGRLAGSYEQYF
CDR3nt: TGTGCCAGTAGTGGTCGACTAGCGGGTTCCTACGAGCAGTACTTC

abundance: few
j_gene: TRBJ2-4
d_gene: TRBD2
v_gene: TRBV28
CDR3aa: CASSSPFRLAGAKNIQYF
CDR3nt: TGTGCCAGCAGTAGCCCCTTCCGTCTAGCGGGGGCCAAAAACATTCAGTACTTC

abundance: -
j_gene: TRBJ1-1
d_gene: -
v_gene: TRBV27
CDR3aa: CASSLGNRANTEAFF
CDR3nt: TGTGCCAGCAGTTTAGGGAACCGGGCGAACACTGAAGCTTTCTTT

abundance: -
j_gene: TRBJ1-5
d_gene: TRBD1
v_gene: TRBV30
CDR3aa: CAWSVRAGGAGQPQHF
CDR3nt: TGTGCCTGGAGTGTACGGGCAGGGGGCGCCGGACAGCCCCAGCATTTT

abundance: -
j_gene: TRBJ1-2
d_gene: -
v_gene: TRBV5-4
CDR3aa: CASSKQGLRNGYTF
CDR3nt: TGTGCCAGCAGCAAACAGGGATTGAGGAATGGCTACACCTTC

abundance: -
j_gene: TRBJ2-5
d_gene: TRBD2
v_gene: TRBV28
CDR3aa: CASSLGLAGGATQYF
CDR3nt: TGTGCCAGCAGTTTAGGGCTTGCGGGAGGGGCGACCCAGTACTTC

abundance: -
j_gene: TRBJ1-5
d_gene: -
v_gene: TRBV18
CDR3aa: CASSPDSNQPQHF
CDR3nt: TGTGCCAGCTCACCGGACAGCAATCAGCCCCAGCATTTT

abundance: -
j_gene: TRBJ2-5
d_gene: -
v_gene: TRBV28
CDR3aa: CASSFREETQYF
CDR3nt: TGTGCCAGCAGTTTTCGGGAAGAGACCCAGTACTTC

abundance: -
j_gene: TRBJ2-1
d_gene: -
v_gene: TRBV25-1
CDR3aa: CASSLNNEQFF
CDR3nt: TGTGCCAGCAGTCTAAACAATGAGCAGTTCTTC

abundance: -
j_gene: TRBJ2-5
d_gene: TRBD2
v_gene: TRBV27
CDR3aa: CASSSPGTSGRVGTQYF
CDR3nt: TGTGCCAGCAGTTCCCCGGGGACTAGCGGGAGGGTAGGGACCCAGTACTTC

abundance: -
j_gene: TRBJ1-3
d_gene: TRBD1
v_gene: TRBV30
CDR3aa: CAWSVGTGVAGNTIYF
CDR3nt: TGTGCCTGGAGTGTCGGGACAGGGGTCGCCGGAAACACCATATATTTT

abundance: -
j_gene: TRBJ2-7
d_gene: -
v_gene: TRBV10-3
CDR3aa: CAISESRGYEQYF
CDR3nt: TGTGCCATCAGTGAGTCGAGGGGCTACGAGCAGTACTTC

abundance: -
j_gene: TRBJ2-1
d_gene: TRBD2
v_gene: TRBV19
CDR3aa: CATSGTGGNNEQFF
CDR3nt: TGTGCCACCAGCGGGACGGGAGGGAACAATGAGCAGTTCTTC

abundance: few
j_gene: TRBJ2-1
d_gene: TRBD2
v_gene: TRBV28
CDR3aa: CASTSGGDRSSYNEQFF
CDR3nt: TGTGCCAGCACTTCGGGGGGGGACCGGAGCTCCTACAATGAGCAGTTCTTC

abundance: -
j_gene: TRBJ2-5
d_gene: -
v_gene: TRBV6-5
CDR3aa: CASSLGEQETQYF
CDR3nt: TGTGCCAGCAGCTTGGGGGAGCAAGAGACCCAGTACTTC

abundance: -
j_gene: TRBJ2-1
d_gene: -
v_gene: TRBV19
CDR3aa: CASSRGYEQFF
CDR3nt: TGTGCCAGTAGTAGGGGATATGAGCAGTTCTTC

abundance: -
j_gene: TRBJ2-3
d_gene: -
v_gene: TRBV7-9
CDR3aa: CASRYGDTQYF
CDR3nt: TGTGCCAGCAGGTATGGAGATACGCAGTATTTT